This T cell receptor (beta chain) was identified in a study of T cells expressing NK-cell markers (dated by TCRdb to about 2020). For the wider study: Three sorted T-cell subsets (CD3+CD56+NKG2C+, CD3+CD56+NKG2C- and CD3+CD56-NKG2C+) from eight donors had their TCR beta-chain repertoires profiled. Seven of the eight sequenced donors were HCMV-seropositive and one was HCMV-seronegative. The eight sequenced donors were randomly selected healthy volunteers, three men and five women. Illumina HiSeq 2000/2500, MiSeq or NextSeq was used to sequence libraries as 2 x 150 bp reads.

Sequencer: Illumina HiSeq 2000. 5'RACE template switching, by which a universal primer site and unique molecular identifiers were added, was used to make TCR beta cDNA libraries. Priming for cDNA synthesis came from the TCR beta constant segment, and two successive PCR amplification steps followed. On the study's bioinformatics: Reads were demultiplexed and grouped by UMI with MIGEC, and clonotypes were assembled and quantified with MiTCR. Only TCR cDNA sequences supported by at least two reads were kept to exclude erroneous sequences. The tcR package was used for downstream repertoire analysis, and clonotypes were matched between fractions using CDR3 nucleotide sequence together with V segment. Antigen specificity was annotated against VDJdb with VDJmatch, allowing one amino acid substitution in CDR3. With the reads reprocessed by TCRdb, a single entry stands for each CDR3 protein sequence and no DNA is reported. Clone size and V and J calls follow TCRdb, not the original study. The sample table on file contains 500,000 to 700,000 distinct CDR3 sequences. Of the sample, approximately 3.6% falls within the top ten clones.

HCMV serostatus was determined by detecting HCMV-specific IgG in serum with a commercial ELISA kit. Ficoll density gradient centrifugation was used to isolate peripheral blood mononuclear cells from blood. Counted from cysteine to phenylalanine, this CDR3 has 13 amino acids. No DNA accompanies this entry. The germline V gene provides CDR1 SQVTM and CDR2 ANQGSEA. What the authors observed across the whole study: It remained unclear whether the expanded NKG2C-expressing T cell clones were specific for HCMV antigens. Those dominant clonotypes were again the most abundant among CD3+CD56-NKG2C+ cells in a handful of donors, at roughly 25-65%. For several donors, the dominant CD3+CD56+NKG2C+ clonotypes were among the top 10 CD8+ clonotypes and accounted for roughly 1.0-7.5% of CD8+ T cells.

Details on this clonotype: Its antigen specificity is not known.

This chain joins TRBV29-1 to TRBJ2-5; TCRdb picks TRBD2, but there is no DNA to check that call. The sequenced sample consisted of blood T cells: a sorted CD56 or NKG2C T cell subset, CD4+ or CD8+ T cells, or bulk PBMC T cells (not recorded which). This receptor was identified in a man aged 18-30 years in good health. Donor details come from another sample of the same person, matched by shared clones. The CDR3 reads as follows: CSGGLAERETQYF. Reference TRBV29-1 and TRBJ2-5 genes cover what lies past the CDR3, so the full variable domain is SAVISQKPSRDICQRGTSLTIQCQVDSQVTMMFWYRQQPGQSLTLIATANQGSEATYESGFVIDKFPISRPNLTFSTLTVSNMSPEDSSIYLCSGGLAERETQYFGPGTRLLVL.